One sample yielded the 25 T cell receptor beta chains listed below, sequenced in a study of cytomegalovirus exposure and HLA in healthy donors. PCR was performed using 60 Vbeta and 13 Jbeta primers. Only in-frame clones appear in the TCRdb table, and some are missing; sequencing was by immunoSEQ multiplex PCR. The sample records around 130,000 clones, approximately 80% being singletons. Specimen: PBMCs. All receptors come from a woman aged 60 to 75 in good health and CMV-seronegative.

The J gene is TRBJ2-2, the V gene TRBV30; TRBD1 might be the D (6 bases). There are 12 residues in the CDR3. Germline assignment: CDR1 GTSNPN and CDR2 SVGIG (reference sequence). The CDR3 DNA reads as TGTGGAGGGGGAACGAACACCGGGGAGCTGTTTTTT. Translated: CGGGTNTGELFF.

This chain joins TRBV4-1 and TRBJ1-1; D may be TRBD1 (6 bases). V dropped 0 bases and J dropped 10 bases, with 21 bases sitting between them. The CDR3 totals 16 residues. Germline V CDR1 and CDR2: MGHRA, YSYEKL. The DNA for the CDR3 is TGCGCCAGCAGCCAAGATGCGGGGGCGCCAGGGTATGGAGCTTTCTTT. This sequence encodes CASSQDAGAPGYGAFF.

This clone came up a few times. CDR3 DNA: TGTGCCTGGACGGGACAGGGGTACGAGCAGTACTTC. Residues: CAWTGQGYEQYF. V and J are TRBV30 and TRBJ2-7; TRBD1 matches 10 bases. The germline V gene encodes CDR1 GTSNPN and CDR2 SVGIG (reference sequence). J gave up 4 bases and V 4 bases, and 1 base lay outside the gene matches. The CDR3 spans 12 residues.

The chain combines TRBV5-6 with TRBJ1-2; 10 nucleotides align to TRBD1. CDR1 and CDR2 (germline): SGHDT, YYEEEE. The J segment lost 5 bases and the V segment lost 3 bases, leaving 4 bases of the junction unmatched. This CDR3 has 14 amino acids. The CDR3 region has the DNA TGTGCCAGCAGCTCGACAGGGGGCGGGTATGGCTACACCTTC. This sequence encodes CASSSTGGGYGYTF. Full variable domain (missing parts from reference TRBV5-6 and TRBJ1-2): DAGVTQSPTHLIKTRGQQVTLRCSPKSGHDTVSWYQQALGQGPQFIFQYYEEEERQRGNFPDRFSGHQFPNYSSELNVNALLLGDSALYLCASSSTGGGYGYTFGSGTRLTVV.

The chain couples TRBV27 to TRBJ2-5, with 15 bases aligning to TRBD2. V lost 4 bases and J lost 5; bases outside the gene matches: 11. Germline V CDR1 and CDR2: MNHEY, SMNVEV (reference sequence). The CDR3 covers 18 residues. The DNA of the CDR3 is TGTGCCAGCAGTTCCGGACTAGCGGGAGGGCCAGAGCGTGAGACCCAGTACTTC. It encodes CASSSGLAGGPERETQYF.

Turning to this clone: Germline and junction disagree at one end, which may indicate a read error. In nucleotides, the CDR3 is TGTGCCAGCAGTGAACCGAGCTACGGGCAGTACTTC. Residues: CASSEPSYGQYF. The V call is TRBV6-1, the J call TRBJ2-7; unclear D gene. Germline V lookup: CDR1 MNHNS, CDR2 SASEGT. This CDR3 comprises 12 residues.

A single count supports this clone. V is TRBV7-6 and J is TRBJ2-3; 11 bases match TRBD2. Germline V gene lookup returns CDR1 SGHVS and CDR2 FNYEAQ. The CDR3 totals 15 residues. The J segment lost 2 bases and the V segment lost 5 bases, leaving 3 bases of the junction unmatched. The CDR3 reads CASSALAGVTDTQYF. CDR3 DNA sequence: TGTGCCAGCAGCGCACTAGCGGGGGTCACAGATACGCAGTATTTT.

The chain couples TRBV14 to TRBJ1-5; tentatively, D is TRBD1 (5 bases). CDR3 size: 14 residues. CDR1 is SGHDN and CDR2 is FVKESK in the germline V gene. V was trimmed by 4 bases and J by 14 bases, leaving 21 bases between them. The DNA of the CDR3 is TGTGCCAGCAGCCTCAGGGTGTTCGTCTTTGCAGAGCATTTT. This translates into CASSLRVFVFAEHF.

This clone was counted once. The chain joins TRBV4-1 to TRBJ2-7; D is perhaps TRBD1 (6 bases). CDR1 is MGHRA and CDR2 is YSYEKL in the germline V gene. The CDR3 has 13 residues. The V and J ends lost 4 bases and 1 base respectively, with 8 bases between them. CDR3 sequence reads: CASSPDRSYEQYF. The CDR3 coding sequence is TGCGCCAGCAGCCCGGACAGATCCTACGAGCAGTACTTC.

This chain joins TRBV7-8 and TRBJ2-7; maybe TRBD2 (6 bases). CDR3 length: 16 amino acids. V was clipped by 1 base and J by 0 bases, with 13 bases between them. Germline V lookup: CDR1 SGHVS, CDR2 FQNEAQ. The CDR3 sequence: CASSLGLVTSSYEQYF. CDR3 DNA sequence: TGTGCCAGCAGCTTAGGGTTGGTGACTAGCTCCTACGAGCAGTACTTC.

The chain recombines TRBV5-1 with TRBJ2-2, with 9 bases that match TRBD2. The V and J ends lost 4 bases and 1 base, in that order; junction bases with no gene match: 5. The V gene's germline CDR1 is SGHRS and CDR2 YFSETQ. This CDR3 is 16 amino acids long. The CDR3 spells CASSRREGLNTGELFF. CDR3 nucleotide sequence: TGCGCCAGCAGCCGGCGGGAGGGCCTGAACACCGGGGAGCTGTTTTTT.

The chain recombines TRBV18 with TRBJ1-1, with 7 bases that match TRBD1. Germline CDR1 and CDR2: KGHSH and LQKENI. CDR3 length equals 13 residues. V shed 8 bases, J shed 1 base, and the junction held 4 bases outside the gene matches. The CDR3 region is CASTWTGNTEAFF. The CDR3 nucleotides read TGTGCCAGCACCTGGACAGGGAACACTGAAGCTTTCTTT. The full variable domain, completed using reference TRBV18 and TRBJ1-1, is NAGVMQNPRHLVRRRGQEARLRCSPMKGHSHVYWYRQLPEEGLKFMVYLQKENIIDESGMPKERFSAEFPKEGPSILRIQQVVRGDSAAYFCASTWTGNTEAFFGQGTRLTVV.

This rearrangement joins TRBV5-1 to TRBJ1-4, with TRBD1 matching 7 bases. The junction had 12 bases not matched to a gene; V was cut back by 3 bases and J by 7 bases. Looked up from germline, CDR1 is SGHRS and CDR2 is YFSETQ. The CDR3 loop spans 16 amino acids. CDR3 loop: CASSWGSTGSAEKLFF. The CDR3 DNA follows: TGCGCCAGCAGCTGGGGATCGACAGGGTCGGCTGAAAAACTGTTTTTT.

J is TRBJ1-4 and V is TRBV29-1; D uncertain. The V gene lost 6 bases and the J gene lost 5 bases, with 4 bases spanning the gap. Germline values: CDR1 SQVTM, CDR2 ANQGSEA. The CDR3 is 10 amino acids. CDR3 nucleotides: TGCAGCGTGCAGAATGAAAAACTGTTTTTT. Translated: CSVQNEKLFF.

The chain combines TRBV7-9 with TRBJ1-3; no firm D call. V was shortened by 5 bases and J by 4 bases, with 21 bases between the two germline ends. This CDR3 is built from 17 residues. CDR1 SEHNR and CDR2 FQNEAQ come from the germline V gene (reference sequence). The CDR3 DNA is TGTGCCAGCAGCGCAACCAGAACCTTATCGCCCGGAAACACCATATATTTT. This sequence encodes CASSATRTLSPGNTIYF. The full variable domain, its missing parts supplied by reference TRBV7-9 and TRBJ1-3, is DTGVSQNPRHKITKRGQNVTFRCDPISEHNRLYWYRQTLGQGPEFLTYFQNEAQLEKSRLLSDRFSAERPKGSFSTLEIQRTEQGDSAMYLCASSATRTLSPGNTIYFGEGSWLTVV.

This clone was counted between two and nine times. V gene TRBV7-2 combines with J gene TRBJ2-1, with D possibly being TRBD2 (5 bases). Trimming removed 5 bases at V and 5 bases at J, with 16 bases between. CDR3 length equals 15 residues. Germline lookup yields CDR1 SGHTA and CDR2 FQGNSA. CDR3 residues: CASSPGLPLDNEQFF. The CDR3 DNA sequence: TGTGCCAGCAGCCCGGGATTACCTCTAGACAATGAGCAGTTCTTC.

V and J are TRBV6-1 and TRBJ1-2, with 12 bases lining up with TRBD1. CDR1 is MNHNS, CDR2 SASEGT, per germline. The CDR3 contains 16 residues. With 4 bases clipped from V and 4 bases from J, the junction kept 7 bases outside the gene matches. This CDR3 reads CASSGGQGAGAYGYTF. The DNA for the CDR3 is TGTGCCAGCAGTGGGGGACAGGGGGCGGGCGCCTATGGCTACACCTTC.

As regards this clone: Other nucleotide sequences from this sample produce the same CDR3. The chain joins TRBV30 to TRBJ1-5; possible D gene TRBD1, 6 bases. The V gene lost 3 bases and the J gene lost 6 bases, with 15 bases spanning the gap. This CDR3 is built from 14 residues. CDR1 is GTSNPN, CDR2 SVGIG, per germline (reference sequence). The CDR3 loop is CAWSPSGVPQPQHF. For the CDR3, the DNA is TGTGCCTGGAGCCCTTCAGGGGTTCCTCAGCCCCAGCATTTT.

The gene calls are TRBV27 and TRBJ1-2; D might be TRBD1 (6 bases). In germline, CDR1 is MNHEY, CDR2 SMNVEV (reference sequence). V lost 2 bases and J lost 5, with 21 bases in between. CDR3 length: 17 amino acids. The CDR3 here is CASSLDSRQALYYGYTF. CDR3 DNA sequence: TGTGCCAGCAGTTTAGACTCAAGACAGGCCCTATATTATGGCTACACCTTC.

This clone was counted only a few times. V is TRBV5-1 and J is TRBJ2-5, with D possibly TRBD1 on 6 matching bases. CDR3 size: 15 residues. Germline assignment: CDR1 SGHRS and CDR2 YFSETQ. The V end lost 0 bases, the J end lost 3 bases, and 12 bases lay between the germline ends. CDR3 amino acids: CASSLGYRVEETQYF. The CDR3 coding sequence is TGCGCCAGCAGCTTGGGATACAGGGTGGAAGAGACCCAGTACTTC.

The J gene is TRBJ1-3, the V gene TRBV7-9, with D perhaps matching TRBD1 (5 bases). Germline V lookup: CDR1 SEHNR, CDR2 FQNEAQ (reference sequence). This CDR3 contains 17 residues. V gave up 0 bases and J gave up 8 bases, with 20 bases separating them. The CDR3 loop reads CASSLAPGAGSTDTIYF. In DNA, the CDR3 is TGTGCCAGCAGCTTAGCCCCCGGGGCGGGGAGTACGGACACCATATATTTT.

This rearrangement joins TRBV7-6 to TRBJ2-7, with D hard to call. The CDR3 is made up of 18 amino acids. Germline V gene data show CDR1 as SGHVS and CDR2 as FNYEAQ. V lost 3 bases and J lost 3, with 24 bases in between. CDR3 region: CASSFEPNGSPRLYEQYF. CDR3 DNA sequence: TGTGCCAGCAGCTTCGAACCCAACGGCTCTCCTAGACTCTACGAGCAGTACTTC.

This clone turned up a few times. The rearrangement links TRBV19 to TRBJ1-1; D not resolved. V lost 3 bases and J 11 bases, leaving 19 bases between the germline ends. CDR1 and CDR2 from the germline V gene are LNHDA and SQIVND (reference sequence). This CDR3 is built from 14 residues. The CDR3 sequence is CASSISGRPSEAFF. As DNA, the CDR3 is TGTGCCAGTAGTATTTCGGGGAGACCGTCGGAGGCTTTCTTT.

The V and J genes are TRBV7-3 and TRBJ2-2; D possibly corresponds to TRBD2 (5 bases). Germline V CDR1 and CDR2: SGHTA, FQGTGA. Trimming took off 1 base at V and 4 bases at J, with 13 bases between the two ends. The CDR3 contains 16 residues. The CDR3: CASSLNAGSGTGELFF. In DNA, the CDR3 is TGTGCCAGCAGCTTAAATGCGGGTTCGGGCACCGGGGAGCTGTTTTTT.

CDR3 nucleotide sequence: TGCGCCAGCAGCTACGGGACTAGCGGGGGGTCGGAGACCCAGTACTTC. As protein: CASSYGTSGGSETQYF. The chain uses TRBV5-1 and TRBJ2-5; TRBD2 agrees at 15 bases. After removal of 3 bases from V and 5 bases from J, the junction contained 5 bases not matched to a gene. The CDR3 consists of 16 residues. The germline CDR1 and CDR2 sequences are SGHRS and YFSETQ.